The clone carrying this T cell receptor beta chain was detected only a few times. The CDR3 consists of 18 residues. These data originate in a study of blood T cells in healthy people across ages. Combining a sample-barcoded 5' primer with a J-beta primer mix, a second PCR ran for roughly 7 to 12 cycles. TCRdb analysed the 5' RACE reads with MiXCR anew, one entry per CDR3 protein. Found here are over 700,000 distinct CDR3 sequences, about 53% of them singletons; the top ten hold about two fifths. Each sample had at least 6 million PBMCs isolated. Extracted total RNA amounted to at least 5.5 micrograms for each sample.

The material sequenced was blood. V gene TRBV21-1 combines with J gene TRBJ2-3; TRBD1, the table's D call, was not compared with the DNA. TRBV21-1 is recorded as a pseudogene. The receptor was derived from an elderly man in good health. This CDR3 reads CASSNAYTGGRVADTQYF. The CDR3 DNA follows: TGTGCCAGCAGCAACGCCTACACAGGGGGAAGAGTCGCAGATACGCAGTATTTT.